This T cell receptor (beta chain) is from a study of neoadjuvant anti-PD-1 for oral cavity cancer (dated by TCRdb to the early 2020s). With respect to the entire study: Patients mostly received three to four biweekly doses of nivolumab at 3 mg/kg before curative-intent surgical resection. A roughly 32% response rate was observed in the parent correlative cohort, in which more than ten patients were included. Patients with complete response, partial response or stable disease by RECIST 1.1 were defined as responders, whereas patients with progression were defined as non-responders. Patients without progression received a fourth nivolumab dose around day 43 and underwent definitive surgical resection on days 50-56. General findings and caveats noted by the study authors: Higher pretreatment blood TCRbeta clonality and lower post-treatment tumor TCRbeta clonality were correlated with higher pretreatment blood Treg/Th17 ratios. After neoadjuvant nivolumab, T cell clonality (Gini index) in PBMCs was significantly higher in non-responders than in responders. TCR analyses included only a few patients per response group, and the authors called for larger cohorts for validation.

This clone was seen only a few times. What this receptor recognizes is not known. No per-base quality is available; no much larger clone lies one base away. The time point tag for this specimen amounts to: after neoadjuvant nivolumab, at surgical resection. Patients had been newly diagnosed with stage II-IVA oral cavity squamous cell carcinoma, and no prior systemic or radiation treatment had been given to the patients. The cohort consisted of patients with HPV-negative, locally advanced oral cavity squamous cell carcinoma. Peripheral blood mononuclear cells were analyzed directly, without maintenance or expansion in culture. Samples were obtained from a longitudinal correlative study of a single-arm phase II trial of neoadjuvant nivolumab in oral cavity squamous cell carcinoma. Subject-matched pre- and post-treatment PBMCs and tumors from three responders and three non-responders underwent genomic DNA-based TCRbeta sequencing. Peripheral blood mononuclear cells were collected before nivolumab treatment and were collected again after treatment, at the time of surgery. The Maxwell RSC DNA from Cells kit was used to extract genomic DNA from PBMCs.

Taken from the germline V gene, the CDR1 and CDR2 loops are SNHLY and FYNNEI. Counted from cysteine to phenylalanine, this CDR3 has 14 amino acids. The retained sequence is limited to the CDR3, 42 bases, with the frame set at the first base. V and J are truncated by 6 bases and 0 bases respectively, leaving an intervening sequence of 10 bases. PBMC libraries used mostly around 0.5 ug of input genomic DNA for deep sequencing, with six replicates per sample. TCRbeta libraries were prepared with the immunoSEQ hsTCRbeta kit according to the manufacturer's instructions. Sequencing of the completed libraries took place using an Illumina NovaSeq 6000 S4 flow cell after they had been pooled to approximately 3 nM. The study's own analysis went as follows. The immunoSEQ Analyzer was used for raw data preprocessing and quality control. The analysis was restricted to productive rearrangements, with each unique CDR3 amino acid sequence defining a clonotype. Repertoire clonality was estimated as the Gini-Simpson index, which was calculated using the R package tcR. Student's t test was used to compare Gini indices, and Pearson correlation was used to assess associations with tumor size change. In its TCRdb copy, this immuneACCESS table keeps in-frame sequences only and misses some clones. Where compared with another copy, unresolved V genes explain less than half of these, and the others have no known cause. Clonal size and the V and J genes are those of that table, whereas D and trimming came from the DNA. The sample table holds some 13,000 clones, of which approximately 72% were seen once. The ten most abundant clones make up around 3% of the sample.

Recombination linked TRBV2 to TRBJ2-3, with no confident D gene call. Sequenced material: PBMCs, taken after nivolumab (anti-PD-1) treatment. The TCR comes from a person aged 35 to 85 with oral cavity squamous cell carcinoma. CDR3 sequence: CASSGFSSTDTQYF. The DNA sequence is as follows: TGTGCCAGCAGCGGCTTCTCTAGCACAGATACGCAGTATTTT. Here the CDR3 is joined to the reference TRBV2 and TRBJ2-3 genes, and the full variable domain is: EPEVTQTPSHQVTQMGQEVILRCVPISNHLYFYWYRQILGQKVEFLVSFYNNEISEKSEIFDDQFSVERPDGSNFTLKIRSTKLEDSAMYFCASSGFSSTDTQYFGPGTRLTVL.